This record concerns one T cell receptor beta chain sequence. These data are taken from a study of control samples from healthy donors and cancer patients. The germline V gene has CDR1 SEHNR and CDR2 FQNEAQ (reference sequence). With 5 bases clipped from V and 5 bases from J, the junction kept 7 bases outside the gene matches. This CDR3 has 14 amino acids. Only in-frame clones appear in the TCRdb table, and some are missing; sequencing was by immunoSEQ multiplex PCR. The table lists roughly 150,000 clones, approximately 86% of them singletons. The sample comprised blood. The TCR originated in a man younger than 30 in good health. The chain carries TRBV7-9 and TRBJ2-5; TRBD2 agrees at 8 bases. The CDR3 is CASSLGLVGETQYF. DNA for the CDR3: TGTGCCAGCAGCCTGGGACTAGTAGGGGAGACCCAGTACTTC.